The rows below give T cell receptor beta chains drawn from one sample of a study of blood T cell repertoires in COVID-19. Repertoires were generated with immunoSEQ multiplex PCR, while TCRdb's copy carries only in-frame clones and drops some. The sample includes about 180,000 clones, roughly 80% of them seen just once. The sample comprised PBMCs or T cells enriched from blood (not recorded which). The receptors originated from a woman aged 45-65 years who had recovered from COVID-19. Each CDR3 is given with its conserved first and last residue. The order of the fields is V gene, clone size, J gene, D gene, CDR3 protein, CDR3 DNA. The D gene is left open where the match is weak. Clone sizes are given selectively: once, few, many, or a class where the clone is expanded.

V: TRBV18
size: few
J: TRBJ1-1
D: .
CDR3: CASSRQVLNTEAFF
DNA: TGTGCCAGCTCAAGACAGGTCCTGAACACTGAAGCTTTCTTT

V: TRBV29-1
size: .
J: TRBJ2-4
D: .
CDR3: CSVGSGGSQNIQYF
DNA: TGCAGCGTTGGGTCTGGGGGGAGCCAAAACATTCAGTACTTC

V: TRBV28
size: .
J: TRBJ1-1
D: .
CDR3: CASTRGLGRGGTEAFF
DNA: TGTGCCAGCACCCGAGGGTTGGGGAGGGGAGGGACTGAAGCTTTCTTT

V: TRBV3-1/TRBV3-2
size: .
J: TRBJ1-5
D: .
CDR3: CASSQEAQPQHF
DNA: TGTGCCAGCAGCCAAGAGGCACAGCCCCAGCATTTT

V: TRBV6-4
size: many
J: TRBJ2-7
D: .
CDR3: CASRIRRRSAQYF
DNA: TGTGCCAGCAGAATTCGACGGAGGTCGGCGCAGTACTTC

V: TRBV30
size: .
J: TRBJ2-1
D: .
CDR3: CAWSVQGNEQFF
DNA: TGTGCCTGGAGTGTACAGGGCAATGAGCAGTTCTTC

V: TRBV10-3
size: .
J: TRBJ2-1
D: TRBD1
CDR3: CAIRSGTGPYNEQFF
DNA: TGTGCCATCAGGTCCGGGACAGGCCCTTACAATGAGCAGTTCTTC

V: TRBV5-1
size: .
J: TRBJ2-7
D: .
CDR3: CASSDGGSYEQYF
DNA: TGCGCCAGCAGCGACGGGGGTTCCTACGAGCAGTACTTC

V: TRBV5-1
size: .
J: TRBJ2-2
D: .
CDR3: CASSFTQGTGELFF
DNA: TGCGCCAGCAGCTTTACGCAGGGCACCGGGGAGCTGTTTTTT

V: TRBV19
size: once
J: TRBJ1-3
D: .
CDR3: CASSMAGNSGNTIYF
DNA: TGTGCCAGTAGTATGGCCGGGAACTCTGGAAACACCATATATTTT

V: TRBV19
size: few
J: TRBJ1-5
D: .
CDR3: CASSPQHYSNQPQHF
DNA: TGTGCCAGTAGTCCCCAGCACTATAGCAATCAGCCCCAGCATTTT

V: TRBV5-5
size: .
J: TRBJ1-5
D: .
CDR3: CASSFGLHGGLGPQHF
DNA: TGTGCCAGCAGCTTCGGTCTTCACGGCGGCCTAGGACCCCAGCATTTT

V: TRBV28
size: .
J: TRBJ1-1
D: TRBD1
CDR3: CASSLTGQGNTEAFF
DNA: TGTGCCAGCAGTTTAACCGGACAGGGGAACACTGAAGCTTTCTTT

V: TRBV27
size: few
J: TRBJ1-1
D: .
CDR3: CASGRERSEAFF
DNA: TGTGCCAGCGGGAGGGAAAGGTCTGAAGCTTTCTTT

V: TRBV28
size: few
J: TRBJ2-5
D: TRBD1
CDR3: CASSGQGTQTQYF
DNA: TGTGCCAGCAGTGGACAGGGGACCCAGACCCAGTACTTC

V: TRBV6-5
size: .
J: TRBJ2-5
D: .
CDR3: CASSYSGSTGSETQYF
DNA: TGTGCCAGCAGTTACTCAGGGAGTACGGGGTCAGAGACCCAGTACTTC

V: TRBV7-9
size: .
J: TRBJ1-1
D: .
CDR3: CASTTYGFEAFF
DNA: TGTGCCAGCACCACCTACGGGTTTGAAGCTTTCTTT

V: TRBV19
size: .
J: TRBJ2-3
D: TRBD2
CDR3: CASTNLAGGRKTQYF
DNA: TGTGCCAGTACCAACCTAGCGGGAGGGCGGAAAACGCAGTATTTT

V: TRBV21-1
size: few
J: TRBJ2-1
D: .
CDR3: CASSIYLLAGLHNEQFF
DNA: TGTGCCAGCAGCATTTATTTGCTAGCGGGGCTTCACAATGAGCAGTTCTTC

V: TRBV18
size: .
J: TRBJ1-2
D: .
CDR3: CASSQSRDYGYTF
DNA: TGTGCCAGCTCACAGTCCAGGGACTATGGCTACACCTTC